A single sample gave rise to the 26 T cell receptor beta chains below, sequenced in a study of CD8 T cells in ankylosing spondylitis. TCRdb re-called the 5' RACE reads with MiXCR, one entry per CDR3 protein. The sample yields roughly 230,000 distinct CDR3 sequences, about a sixth seen once. The sequenced material came from blood, either unsorted or a sorted T cell fraction (not recorded which). These receptors were taken from a male donor with ankylosing spondylitis or in good health (not recorded which).

The V gene is TRBV4-3, the J gene TRBJ2-1, with D unclear. Trimming took 1 base from V and 4 from J, leaving 11 bases between them. The V gene's germline CDR1 is LGHNA and CDR2 YSLEER. CDR3 size: 15 residues. The CDR3 is CASSQGNQDYNEQFF. CDR3 DNA sequence: TGCGCCAGCAGCCAAGGAAACCAAGATTACAATGAGCAGTTCTTC.

This clonotype has a count of ten or more. The CDR3 bases are TGCGCCAGCAGCCAAGATCAGTGGCAGAGCTCCTACAATGAGCAGTTCTTC. This translates into CASSQDQWQSSYNEQFF. The genes are TRBV4-3 and TRBJ2-1; D is ambiguous. Trimming removed 0 bases from V and 0 bases from J, with 12 bases in between. Germline V gene data show CDR1 as LGHNA and CDR2 as YSLEER. The CDR3 length is 17 residues.

This clonotype has a handful of counts. J is TRBJ2-1 and V is TRBV4-3; tentatively, D is TRBD2 (6 bases). The CDR3 has 15 amino acids. Germline V gene sequence: CDR1 LGHNA, CDR2 YSLEER. The V end lost 1 base, the J end lost 4 bases, and 11 bases lay between the germline ends. The CDR3, as DNA: TGCGCCAGCAGCCAAGGGAGGGACGAATACAATGAGCAGTTCTTC. This sequence encodes CASSQGRDEYNEQFF.

The gene calls are TRBV29-1 and TRBJ2-3; 10 bases map to TRBD2. The CDR3 has 17 amino acids. Germline V gene sequence: CDR1 SQVTM, CDR2 ANQGSEA. Trimming at V came to 5 bases and at J to 0 bases, leaving 11 bases not matched to a gene. For the CDR3, the DNA is TGCAGCGTTACCGGGACTAGCGAGATCCCAAGCACAGATACGCAGTATTTT. It codes for CSVTGTSEIPSTDTQYF.

A few counts support this clonotype. The chain combines TRBV21-1 with TRBJ2-2; the table names TRBD2, a call not compared with the DNA. TRBV21-1 is a known pseudogene. The CDR3 length is 16 residues. CDR3 coding DNA: TGTGCCAGCAGCCTCCCGTGGGCAGCGAACACCGGGGAGCTGTTTTTT. Translating gives CASSLPWAANTGELFF.

In DNA, the CDR3 is TGCGCCAGCAGCTTGGTGACAGGGGACAACACCGGGGAGCTGTTTTTT. Translation: CASSLVTGDNTGELFF. This chain connects TRBV5-1 to TRBJ2-2, with 8 nucleotides matching TRBD1. CDR1 SGHRS and CDR2 YFSETQ come from the germline V gene. The CDR3 is made up of 16 amino acids. V was pared by 0 bases and J by 2 bases, with 3 bases of the junction left unmatched.

This clonotype was counted ten times or more. The chain carries TRBV29-1 and TRBJ2-5; 8 bases agree with TRBD1. This CDR3 is built from 15 residues. V lost 1 base and J lost 2; bases outside the gene matches: 6. Looked up from germline, CDR1 is SQVTM and CDR2 is ANQGSEA. Here the CDR3 DNA reads TGCAGCGTTGAAGTCTACAGGGGGGAGCAAGAGACCCAGTACTTC. Its protein product is CSVEVYRGEQETQYF.

This clonotype was counted between two and nine times. The chain employs TRBV4-2 and TRBJ2-5; D is perhaps TRBD1 (5 bases). Germline assignment: CDR1 LGHNA and CDR2 YNFKEQ. There are 16 residues in the CDR3. Trimming removed 1 base from V and 4 bases from J, with 16 bases in between. The CDR3 DNA reads as TGTGCCAGCAGCCAAGTAGGGGTGCGAGGCGGAGAGACCCAGTACTTC. Translating it yields CASSQVGVRGGETQYF.

This clonotype was observed a handful of times. This rearrangement joins TRBV6-1 to TRBJ2-7; TRBD2 aligns across 11 bases. Germline assignment: CDR1 MNHNS and CDR2 SASEGT. This CDR3 spans 14 amino acids. The ends lost 6 bases at V and 2 bases at J; junction bases unmatched: 3. In DNA, the CDR3 is TGTGCCAGCAGCACTAGCGGGAGAGCCTACGAGCAGTACTTC. Translation gives CASSTSGRAYEQYF.

The chain carries TRBV7-3 and TRBJ2-7; D tentatively reads TRBD1 or TRBD2 (5 bases each). Trimming cost V 2 bases and J 3 bases, with 11 bases left between them. Germline V CDR1 and CDR2: SGHTA, FQGTGA. This CDR3 comprises 14 residues. CDR3 sequence reads: CASSLGADNYEQYF. The CDR3, as DNA: TGTGCCAGCAGCTTAGGAGCGGACAACTACGAGCAGTACTTC.

This rearrangement joins TRBV29-1 to TRBJ2-7; D tentatively fits TRBD1 or TRBD2 (5 bases each). V shed 2 bases and J shed 6 bases, with 14 bases lying between them. Germline lookup yields CDR1 SQVTM and CDR2 ANQGSEA. The CDR3 has 13 amino acids. This CDR3 is CSVERETAVEQYF. CDR3 sequence (DNA): TGCAGCGTTGAAAGGGAGACAGCGGTCGAGCAGTACTTC.

This chain joins TRBV2 and TRBJ2-7; 7 bases line up with TRBD2. The CDR3 is 17 amino acids. V shed 6 bases and J 5 bases; nucleotides not matched to a gene: 19. Germline CDR1 is SNHLY and CDR2 is FYNNEI. CDR3 nucleotides: TGTGCCAGCAGCTCCTTTACGGCGGGAGATTCAATCCACGAGCAGTACTTC. It translates to CASSSFTAGDSIHEQYF.

This clonotype has a count of ten or more. This rearrangement joins TRBV7-3 to TRBJ2-1, with 11 bases matching TRBD2. J gave up 5 bases and V 5 bases, and 2 bases lay outside the gene matches. Per germline, CDR1 SGHTA and CDR2 FQGTGA. The CDR3 is made up of 14 amino acids. In nucleotides, the CDR3 is TGTGCCAGCAGCACTAGCGGGGGAGACAATGAGCAGTTCTTC. This translates into CASSTSGGDNEQFF.

This clonotype showed up many times. V is TRBV5-1 and J is TRBJ2-5; D is unclear. V gave up 0 bases and J gave up 1 base, with 7 bases separating them. Germline V gene lookup returns CDR1 SGHRS and CDR2 YFSETQ. The CDR3 is made up of 14 amino acids. CDR3: CASSLVAAQETQYF. For the CDR3, the DNA is TGCGCCAGCAGCTTGGTAGCAGCCCAAGAGACCCAGTACTTC.

This chain links TRBV25-1 with TRBJ2-5; possible D gene TRBD2, 6 bases. CDR1 and CDR2 (germline): MGHDK, SYGVNS. V was trimmed by 4 bases and J by 5 bases, leaving 17 bases between them. This CDR3 comprises 15 residues. The CDR3: CASSGPGMGGETQYF. CDR3 nucleotide sequence: TGTGCCAGCAGTGGGCCCGGGATGGGGGGTGAGACCCAGTACTTC.

This clonotype was observed a few times. V and J are TRBV20-1 and TRBJ2-1, with TRBD2 identical over 10 bases. Germline V gene sequence: CDR1 DFQATT, CDR2 SNEGSKA (reference sequence). This CDR3 contains 16 residues. The V gene end was trimmed by 3 bases and the J gene end by 7 bases; junction bases not matched to a gene: 12. CDR3 in amino acids: CSARYVLAGDANEQFF. CDR3 sequence (DNA): TGCAGTGCTAGGTACGTGCTAGCGGGAGATGCGAATGAGCAGTTCTTC.

This clonotype was found many times. V usage is TRBV12-3 or TRBV12-4 and J usage is TRBJ2-1; 9 bases align to TRBD2. J lost 7 bases, V lost 1 base, and 5 bases had no gene match. The CDR3 extends over 15 amino acids. CDR3 residues: CASSLGSGRRNEQFF. As DNA, the CDR3 is TGTGCCAGCAGTTTAGGTAGCGGGAGAAGAAATGAGCAGTTCTTC.

The chain has TRBV9 and TRBJ2-3, with 13 bases that match TRBD2. In germline, CDR1 is SGDLS, CDR2 YYNGEE. The CDR3 covers 17 residues. V gave up 1 base and J gave up 0 bases; unmatched junction bases: 2. CDR3 sequence: CASSVSGLAGSTDTQYF. Here the CDR3 DNA reads TGTGCCAGCAGCGTATCGGGACTAGCGGGAAGCACAGATACGCAGTATTTT.

This clonotype was observed a few times. The genes are TRBV28 and TRBJ2-7, with no clear D. In germline, CDR1 is MDHEN, CDR2 SYDVKM. The CDR3 runs to 17 residues. V was pared by 2 bases and J by 4 bases, with 21 bases between. The CDR3 protein is CASSLTWRRTSEYEQYF. The CDR3, as DNA: TGTGCCAGCAGTTTAACTTGGCGGCGGACGTCCGAGTACGAGCAGTACTTC.

The rearrangement uses TRBV6-1 and TRBJ2-1; D is possibly TRBD1 (6 bases). The CDR3 spans 15 residues. Germline V gene lookup returns CDR1 MNHNS and CDR2 SASEGT. V lost 5 bases to trimming and J lost 3 bases, with 14 bases between them. CDR3 region: CASSQSPTGYNEQFF. CDR3 coding DNA: TGTGCCAGCAGTCAAAGCCCGACAGGCTACAATGAGCAGTTCTTC.

V and J are TRBV11-2 and TRBJ2-5; D perhaps matches TRBD2 (5 bases). Germline loops: CDR1 SGHAT, CDR2 FQNNGV. CDR3 length: 14 amino acids. V was trimmed by 5 bases and J by 5 bases, leaving 15 bases between them. The CDR3 region is CASSLGSSGETQYF. CDR3 coding DNA: TGTGCCAGCAGCCTAGGGTCTTCGGGGGAGACCCAGTACTTC.

The chain recombines TRBV20-1 with TRBJ2-2; TRBD1 or TRBD2 may be the D gene (5 bases each). The CDR3 length is 14 residues. V lost 3 bases and J 3 bases, leaving 11 bases between the germline ends. Germline V lookup: CDR1 DFQATT, CDR2 SNEGSKA (reference sequence). The CDR3 DNA reads TGCAGTGCTAGGGTTCCGGGGCACACCGGGGAGCTGTTTTTT. It is translated as CSARVPGHTGELFF.

CDR3 nucleotide sequence: TGTGCCAGCACCGACGGGCAGGGGAACACCGGGGAGCTGTTTTTT. This gives the protein CASTDGQGNTGELFF. The chain uses TRBV25-1 and TRBJ2-2; D is perhaps TRBD1 (5 bases). Per germline, CDR1 MGHDK and CDR2 SYGVNS. V lost 7 bases and J 1 base, leaving 13 bases between the germline ends. The CDR3 is made up of 15 amino acids.

The chain employs TRBV12-3 or TRBV12-4 and TRBJ2-5, with D possibly being TRBD1 (6 bases). The CDR3 sequence is 16 residues long. V lost 6 bases to trimming and J lost 0 bases, with 17 bases between them. The CDR3 region has the DNA TGTGCCAGCAGAGGGGGAAGACGGACGTACCAAGAGACCCAGTACTTC. It translates to CASRGGRRTYQETQYF.

This chain uses TRBV3-1 with TRBJ2-7; D uncertain. V was pared by 6 bases and J by 2 bases, with 14 bases between. Germline-derived CDR1 and CDR2 are LGHDT and YNNKEL (reference sequence). CDR3 size: 14 residues. CDR3: CASRDSKTTYEQYF. The CDR3 bases are TGTGCCAGCAGAGACTCAAAAACAACCTACGAGCAGTACTTC.

The rearrangement uses TRBV5-6 and TRBJ2-1; 8 bases line up with TRBD2. This CDR3 has 17 residues. The germline gives CDR1 SGHDT, CDR2 YYEEEE. V lost 4 bases to trimming and J lost 5 bases; unmatched junction nucleotides: 14. CDR3 in DNA: TGTGCCAGCAGCCCCACGACCGGGACTAGGAGGGACAATGAGCAGTTCTTC. It is translated as CASSPTTGTRRDNEQFF.